The clone carrying this T cell receptor (beta chain) appeared many times. Its target is unknown. This specimen comes from a study of T-cell reconstitution after alpha-beta-depleted transplantation in children. Whole-study results and caveats: Newly made T cells mostly supplied T-cell counts and diversity one year after transplant. Elevated TCRbeta diversity at day 60 was traced, in some patients, to surviving recipient T cells and thymic progenitors. Reportedly, alpha-beta T cells present about two months post-transplant originated from several hundred expanded clones of graft origin.

Using unique molecular identifiers, the investigators prepared the TCRbeta library. TCRdb analysed the PCR reads with MiXCR anew, one entry per CDR3 protein. Of 250,000 to 300,000 distinct CDR3 sequences in the sample, over 7.5% were seen once. The CDR3 is made up of 14 amino acids. Trimming stripped 4 bases from V and 1 base from J, with 10 bases between. The germline gives CDR1 MGHDK, CDR2 SYGVNS. The chain has TRBV25-1 and TRBJ1-1; D is perhaps TRBD1 (6 bases). This material consisted of peripheral blood, taken 360 days after TCRalphabeta/CD19-depleted stem cell transplant. The sequence derives from a female patient under 10 years old who had a stem cell transplant for Fanconi anemia, so the T cells may come from the graft donor. CDR3 nucleotide sequence: TGTGCCAGCAGTGCCCTGACAGGGAACACTGAAGCTTTCTTT. Protein: CASSALTGNTEAFF.